This record covers a single T cell receptor beta chain. The sample originates from a study of blood T cell repertoires in COVID-19. Study-level information: T cells, B-cell-depleted T cells, or PBMCs supplied cDNA or gDNA.

V lost 7 bases and J lost 4, with 13 bases in between. The CDR3 has 14 amino acids. Germline-derived CDR1 and CDR2 are SEHNR and FQNEAQ (reference sequence). In the study's own analysis: Quantification of nucleated cells was approximated via reference gene primer amplification. TCRdb keeps only in-frame clones here, not all; method: immunoSEQ multiplex PCR. Clone size and the V and J calls come from that table; the DNA yielded D and trimming. The sample lists about 220,000 clones, 82% occurring once. The sequence came from a woman aged 80 or over with acute or convalescent COVID-19. The chain links TRBV7-9 to TRBJ2-2; D might be TRBD1 (5 bases). The material sequenced was peripheral blood. The CDR3 loop is CASTIGVPTGELFF. CDR3 in DNA: TGTGCCAGCACTATAGGGGTCCCCACCGGGGAGCTGTTTTTT.